The 14 T cell receptor beta chains presented below share a single source sample, sequenced in a study of regulatory T cells in long-lasting Graves disease. Time point in this sample: newly diagnosed GD, antithyroid drugs for less than 3 months. RNA extracted from PBMCs served as the sequencing template. Researchers made TCR beta libraries by using iRepertoire HTBI primers and running Arm-PCR on CDR3 regions. TCRdb recomputed calls from the multiplex PCR reads with MiXCR, one row per CDR3 protein. The sample shows hundreds of thousands of distinct CDR3 sequences, less than 20% of them seen only once. This sample was also put to use in a study of T cells in Graves' hyperthyroidism and ophthalmopathy.

The starting material was peripheral blood mononuclear cells (PBMCs), obtained at new diagnosis, from a patient treated with antithyroid drugs. These TCRs come from a woman aged 25-40 years with Graves disease.

This clonotype was counted at least ten times. J is TRBJ2-1 and V is TRBV24-1; TRBD2 is a possible D gene (7 bases). CDR1 is KGHDR, CDR2 SFDVKD, per germline. V was pared by 3 bases and J by 8 bases, with 16 bases between. This CDR3 region has 15 residues. The CDR3 loop is CATSDKTGGDHEQFF. DNA of the CDR3: TGTGCCACCAGTGATAAGACGGGGGGCGATCATGAGCAGTTCTTC.

This clonotype turned up a few times. The rearrangement joins TRBV24-1 to TRBJ2-3, with 7 bases matching TRBD2. V dropped 3 bases and J dropped 9; count of bases not matched to a gene: 11. Germline V gene lookup returns CDR1 KGHDR and CDR2 SFDVKD. The CDR3 length is 15 residues. The CDR3 DNA follows: TGTGCCACCAGTGATCCCGCCAAAGCCGGGGGGACGCAGTATTTT. Translation gives CATSDPAKAGGTQYF.

This clonotype turned up a few times. V and J are TRBV4-1 and TRBJ2-5, with 7 bases fitting TRBD1. CDR1 and CDR2 from the germline V gene are MGHRA and YSYEKL. Trimming at V came to 3 bases and at J to 3 bases, leaving 10 bases not matched to a gene. The CDR3 length is 16 residues. The CDR3 here is CASSHFGSGGKETQYF. In DNA, the CDR3 is TGCGCCAGCAGCCACTTCGGGTCAGGGGGAAAAGAGACCCAGTACTTC.

This clonotype was counted many times. V is TRBV6-1 and J is TRBJ1-1; 9 bases are a match to TRBD1. In germline, CDR1 is MNHNS, CDR2 SASEGT. J was trimmed by 6 bases and V by 3 bases; bases with no gene match: 8. The CDR3 loop spans 15 amino acids. The CDR3 sequence: CASSDRGQGGPEAFF. In DNA form, the CDR3 reads TGTGCCAGCAGTGATAGGGGACAGGGAGGTCCTGAAGCTTTCTTT.

This clonotype was counted a few times. This chain links TRBV10-3 with TRBJ2-7; D could derive from TRBD1 or TRBD2 (5 bases each). V was clipped by 6 bases and J by 4 bases, with 25 bases between them. CDR3 length: 17 amino acids. From germline, CDR1 is ENHRY and CDR2 SYGVKD. The CDR3 region is CAIRSRVPGRNRYEQYF. The CDR3 DNA reads as TGTGCCATCAGGTCAAGGGTCCCGGGACGCAACCGATACGAGCAGTACTTC.

This clonotype was seen a few times. The rearrangement joins TRBV2 to TRBJ2-3; TRBD1 is a possible D gene (6 bases). The CDR3 runs to 13 residues. Deletions cut 4 bases from V and 4 bases from J, with 9 bases between. Germline-derived CDR1 and CDR2 are SNHLY and FYNNEI. This CDR3 reads CASSAQGSDTQYF. In nucleotides, the CDR3 is TGTGCCAGCAGTGCACAGGGATCAGATACGCAGTATTTT.

The table lists this clonotype with many counts. The V gene is TRBV28, the J gene TRBJ1-2, with 8 bases aligning to TRBD1. CDR1 is MDHEN and CDR2 is SYDVKM in the germline V gene. V lost 8 bases, J lost 5 bases, and 10 bases stayed unmatched. The CDR3 loop spans 14 amino acids. The CDR3 region has the DNA TGTGCCAGCCGGACAGGGACCGAGGCGTATGGCTACACCTTC. Its translation is CASRTGTEAYGYTF.

The chain carries TRBV30 and TRBJ2-1; 7 bases match TRBD2. Germline trimming cut 5 bases from V and 1 base from J; bases unmatched to any gene: 2. CDR1 and CDR2 (germline): GTSNPN, SVGIG (reference sequence). There are 13 residues in the CDR3. Here the CDR3 DNA reads TGTGCCTGGGCCGGGGGGTCCTACAATGAGCAGTTCTTC. This codes for CAWAGGSYNEQFF.

The chain employs TRBV5-5 and TRBJ2-2; 8 nucleotides agree with TRBD1. The V segment lost 4 bases and the J segment 6 bases; nucleotides outside the gene matches: 5. The CDR3 has 14 amino acids. Germline-derived CDR1 and CDR2 are SGHKS and YYEKEE (reference sequence). CDR3 nucleotide sequence: TGTGCCAGCAGCCGAGGACAGGGACCCGGGGAGCTGTTTTTT. Its translation is CASSRGQGPGELFF.

The gene calls are TRBV7-9 and TRBJ1-1; D is possibly TRBD1 (6 bases). Germline values: CDR1 SEHNR, CDR2 FQNEAQ (reference sequence). The CDR3 has 15 residues. Trimming took 4 bases from V and 1 from J, leaving 13 bases between them. CDR3 coding DNA: TGTGCCAGCAGCTCCGAGGGGGGCAGGAACACTGAAGCTTTCTTT. Translating it yields CASSSEGGRNTEAFF.

In this sample, this clonotype turned up once. A much larger clone is a single base away; this may be a read error. This chain connects TRBV28 to TRBJ2-2; D may be TRBD2 (6 bases). Looked up from germline, CDR1 is MDHEN and CDR2 is SYDVKM. CDR3 length equals 17 residues. CDR3 DNA: TGTGCCAGCAGTTTGCGAGACAAGGGAGGCAACACCGGGGAGCTGGTTTTT. Translation: CASSLRDKGGNTGELVF. Together with reference TRBV28 and TRBJ2-2, the CDR3 gives the full variable domain: DVKVTQSSRYLVKRTGEKVFLECVQDMDHENMFWYRQDPGLGLRLIYFSYDVKMKEKGDIPEGYSVSREKKERFSLILESASTNQTSMYLCASSLRDKGGNTGELVFGEGSRLTVL.

This clonotype was counted ten times or more. The chain has TRBV6-1 and TRBJ2-2, with 7 bases identical to TRBD1. J was trimmed by 2 bases and V by 11 bases; bases with no gene match: 20. The CDR3 runs 18 residues. Germline-derived CDR1 and CDR2 are MNHNS and SASEGT. DNA for the CDR3: TGTGCCGCCAAAAAAGAGGGACAGATCTTCCCAAACACCGGGGAGCTGTTTTTT. Translated, it gives CAAKKEGQIFPNTGELFF.

The V and J genes are TRBV7-6 and TRBJ2-7; 7 bases match TRBD2. The CDR3 has 13 amino acids. Trimming removed 8 bases from V and 4 bases from J; junction bases left unmatched: 8. Germline V gene lookup returns CDR1 SGHVS and CDR2 FNYEAQ. The CDR3 sequence: CASSGGRIYEQYF. The CDR3 DNA follows: TGTGCCAGCTCGGGCGGGAGAATATACGAGCAGTACTTC.

V and J are TRBV30 and TRBJ1-6; D is unclear. Trimming took 4 bases from V and 13 from J, leaving 14 bases between them. Germline CDR1 GTSNPN, CDR2 SVGIG (reference sequence). The CDR3 is 12 amino acids. CDR3 coding DNA: TGTGCCTGGACTGTAGGGAAAGTCCCCCTCCACTTT. This sequence encodes CAWTVGKVPLHF.